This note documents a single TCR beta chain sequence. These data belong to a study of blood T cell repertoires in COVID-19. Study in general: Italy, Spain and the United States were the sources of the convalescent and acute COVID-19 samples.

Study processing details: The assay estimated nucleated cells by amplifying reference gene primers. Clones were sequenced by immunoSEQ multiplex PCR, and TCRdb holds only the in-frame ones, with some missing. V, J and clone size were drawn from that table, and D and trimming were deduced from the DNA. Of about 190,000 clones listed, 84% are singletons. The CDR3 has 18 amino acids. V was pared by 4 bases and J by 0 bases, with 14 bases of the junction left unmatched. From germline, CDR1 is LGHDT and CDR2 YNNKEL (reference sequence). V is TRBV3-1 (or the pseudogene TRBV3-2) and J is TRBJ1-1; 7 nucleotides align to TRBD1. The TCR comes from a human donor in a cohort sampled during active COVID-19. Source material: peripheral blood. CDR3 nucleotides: TGTGCCAGCAGCCCCATTCGGACCCTGACAGGGCTGAACACTGAAGCTTTCTTT. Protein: CASSPIRTLTGLNTEAFF.